This is a list of T cell receptor beta chains from one sample in a study of T cells after yellow fever vaccination. TCRdb reanalysed the 5' RACE reads using MiXCR and keeps one entry per CDR3 protein. The repertoire includes fewer than 650,000 distinct CDR3 sequences, 20% to 25% of them detected once, and roughly a sixth sits in the top ten. Specimen: PBMCs, collected roughly 23 days after the first yellow fever vaccination. The origin of the receptors is a man between 18 and 35 years old who received the YFV17D yellow fever vaccine. The CDR3 runs from the conserved cysteine through the conserved F or W. D genes are given only for firm matches. Clone size is shown for a subset of rows, as once, few, many or a class of expanded clone.

J: TRBJ2-7
D: NA
V: TRBV7-8
size: NA
CDR3: CASSLALAHGQYF
DNA: TGTGCCAGCAGCTTAGCGCTGGCTCACGGGCAGTACTTC

J: TRBJ2-7
D: TRBD1
V: TRBV5-1
size: many
CDR3: CASSLVGTGTYEQYF
DNA: TGCGCCAGCAGCTTGGTCGGGACAGGCACCTACGAGCAGTACTTC

J: TRBJ1-2
D: NA
V: TRBV5-1
size: few
CDR3: CASSSRFGYTF
DNA: TGCGCCAGCAGCTCGCGCTTTGGCTACACCTTC

J: TRBJ1-1
D: NA
V: TRBV19
size: NA
CDR3: CASRRDTYTEAFF
DNA: TGTGCCAGTAGGAGGGATACCTACACTGAAGCTTTCTTT

J: TRBJ1-1
D: NA
V: TRBV12-3/TRBV12-4
size: few
CDR3: CASSRGGRGVGIFAEAFF
DNA: TGTGCCAGCAGTCGGGGGGGGAGGGGTGTGGGGATTTTTGCTGAAGCTTTCTTT

J: TRBJ2-2
D: NA
V: TRBV19
size: few
CDR3: CASRAENTGELFF
DNA: TGTGCCAGTAGGGCGGAGAACACCGGGGAGCTGTTTTTT

J: TRBJ2-3
D: TRBD2
V: TRBV18
size: NA
CDR3: CASSPVASGATGDTQYF
DNA: TGTGCCAGCTCACCGGTGGCTAGCGGGGCAACCGGAGATACGCAGTATTTT

J: TRBJ2-3
D: NA
V: TRBV4-3
size: NA
CDR3: CASSPETASTDTQYF
DNA: TGCGCCAGCAGCCCCGAGACAGCTAGCACAGATACGCAGTATTTT

J: TRBJ2-5
D: TRBD2
V: TRBV25-1
size: NA
CDR3: CASSEAGREETQYF
DNA: TGTGCCAGCAGTGAGGCGGGGAGGGAAGAGACCCAGTACTTC

J: TRBJ2-1
D: NA
V: TRBV30
size: few
CDR3: CAWQQGFSSYNEQFF
DNA: TGTGCCTGGCAACAGGGATTTAGCTCCTACAATGAGCAGTTCTTC

J: TRBJ1-5
D: NA
V: TRBV18
size: NA
CDR3: CASSARGDRNQPQHF
DNA: TGTGCCAGCTCGGCACGCGGTGATCGCAATCAGCCCCAGCATTTT

J: TRBJ2-6
D: TRBD1
V: TRBV12-3/TRBV12-4
size: NA
CDR3: CASSSRDRGPGANVLTF
DNA: TGTGCCAGCAGTTCCCGGGACAGGGGCCCGGGGGCCAACGTCCTGACTTTC

J: TRBJ1-6
D: NA
V: TRBV4-1
size: few
CDR3: CASSQESGGRSPLHF
DNA: TGCGCCAGCAGCCAAGAGTCCGGGGGCCGATCACCCCTCCACTTT

J: TRBJ2-1
D: NA
V: TRBV7-6
size: few
CDR3: CASSLARIGDICEQFF
DNA: TGTGCCAGCAGCTTAGCGAGGATAGGGGACATATGTGAGCAGTTCTTC

J: TRBJ1-1
D: NA
V: TRBV7-9
size: few
CDR3: CASSLGLPSLNEAFF
DNA: TGTGCCAGCAGCTTAGGGCTTCCCTCCCTCAACGAAGCTTTCTTT

J: TRBJ1-5
D: NA
V: TRBV19
size: few
CDR3: CASSIDRYQPQHF
DNA: TGTGCCAGTAGTATAGATCGGTATCAGCCCCAGCATTTT

J: TRBJ2-1
D: NA
V: TRBV7-2
size: NA
CDR3: CASSFRAGYNEQFF
DNA: TGTGCCAGCAGCTTCCGGGCAGGTTACAATGAGCAGTTCTTC

J: TRBJ1-1
D: NA
V: TRBV20-1
size: NA
CDR3: CSAPPASQVNTEAFF
DNA: TGCAGTGCTCCACCCGCGTCGCAGGTGAACACTGAAGCTTTCTTT

J: TRBJ2-1
D: NA
V: TRBV7-3
size: NA
CDR3: CASSSAVGLPYNEQFF
DNA: TGTGCCAGCAGCTCTGCTGTGGGGTTACCCTACAATGAGCAGTTCTTC

J: TRBJ1-2
D: NA
V: TRBV7-2
size: NA
CDR3: CASSPTSGSGYTF
DNA: TGTGCCAGCAGCCCCACGTCGGGTAGTGGCTACACCTTC

J: TRBJ2-5
D: TRBD2
V: TRBV5-1
size: NA
CDR3: CASSLGTSAETQYF
DNA: TGCGCCAGCAGCTTGGGGACTAGCGCGGAGACCCAGTACTTC

J: TRBJ1-1
D: NA
V: TRBV5-4
size: NA
CDR3: CASSLAGKTEAFF
DNA: TGTGCCAGCAGCTTGGCGGGGAAGACTGAAGCTTTCTTT

J: TRBJ2-5
D: TRBD2
V: TRBV5-5
size: few
CDR3: CASSLDPGGRRETQYF
DNA: TGTGCCAGCAGCTTGGATCCGGGGGGGAGACGGGAGACCCAGTACTTC

J: TRBJ2-3
D: NA
V: TRBV6-5
size: NA
CDR3: CASSYGASRSPDTQYF
DNA: TGTGCCAGCAGTTACGGCGCTAGCCGGAGCCCAGATACGCAGTATTTT

J: TRBJ2-1
D: NA
V: TRBV9
size: NA
CDR3: CASSPQGHFLHNEQFF
DNA: TGTGCCAGCAGCCCTCAGGGCCACTTCCTCCACAATGAGCAGTTCTTC

J: TRBJ2-2
D: NA
V: TRBV5-5
size: few
CDR3: CASIVPDTENTGELFF
DNA: TGTGCCAGCATCGTCCCGGACACCGAGAACACCGGGGAGCTGTTTTTT

J: TRBJ2-2
D: NA
V: TRBV6-1
size: few
CDR3: CASSLTRTTLNTGELFF
DNA: TGTGCCAGCAGTCTTACACGGACAACCTTGAACACCGGGGAGCTGTTTTTT

J: TRBJ1-1
D: NA
V: TRBV6-1
size: few
CDR3: CASSAAYGVEVRAFF
DNA: TGTGCCAGCAGTGCGGCCTACGGGGTCGAAGTCAGGGCTTTCTTT